The TCR beta chain described here comes from a study of cytomegalovirus exposure and HLA in healthy donors. This CDR3 is 13 amino acids long. Trimming shortened V by 3 bases and J by 4 bases, and 10 bases separated the two germline ends. Germline values: CDR1 LNHDA, CDR2 SQIVND (reference sequence). PCR employed 60 Vbeta and 13 Jbeta primers. The method was immunoSEQ multiplex PCR; TCRdb's version includes in-frame clones alone and lacks a portion of them. Of under 200,000 clones in the sample, 70% to 80% are singletons; the top ten hold about 4%. The specimen was PBMCs. The origin of this receptor is a young man in good health and CMV-seropositive. This chain joins TRBV19 and TRBJ2-7, with a tentative D call TRBD2 (6 bases). CDR3 coding DNA: TGTGCCAGTAGTATCCCGGGGGTTTACGAGCAGTACTTC. This translates into CASSIPGVYEQYF.